The clone carrying this T cell receptor beta chain was observed at least ten times. This sample stems from a study of T-cell reconstitution after alpha-beta-depleted transplantation in children. Unique molecular identifiers were incorporated when the TCRbeta library was constructed. Each CDR3 protein gets one entry after TCRdb re-called the PCR reads with MiXCR. This sample has around 360,000 distinct CDR3 sequences; 10% to 13% occur once, and the top ten carry 2% to 2.5%. Source: PBMCs from the stem cell graft donor, taken from the stem cell graft. The sequence derives from a human donor who donated a stem cell graft to a child with acute lymphoblastic leukemia.

For the CDR3, the DNA is TGTGCCAGCTCACCACCAGAGGGGGGCGAAAAACTGTTTTTT. Amino acids: CASSPPEGGEKLFF. This rearrangement joins TRBV18 to TRBJ1-4, with D perhaps matching TRBD1 (6 bases). Germline lookup yields CDR1 KGHSH and CDR2 LQKENI. Trimming cost V 0 bases and J 8 bases, with 10 bases left between them. CDR3 length: 14 amino acids.